Here is one T cell receptor (beta chain) with its context. Its target is not known. The sample belongs to a study of cytomegalovirus exposure and HLA in healthy donors. Study outcomes and limitations: In a later analysis, a missense DCLRE1C variant was linked to TCR beta V- and J-gene trimming.

PCR employed 60 Vbeta and 13 Jbeta primers. TCRdb's copy holds only in-frame clones and misses some; the assay was immunoSEQ multiplex PCR. The sample features about 200,000 clones, with less than 0.85% in its top ten. Trimming cost V 1 base and J 0 bases, with 10 bases left between them. Germline V lookup: CDR1 SGHVS, CDR2 FQNEAQ. The CDR3 covers 16 residues. This chain connects TRBV7-8 to TRBJ1-3; possible D gene TRBD1, 6 bases. The TCR was taken from a boy younger than 18 in good health and CMV-seronegative. The specimen was PBMCs. DNA of the CDR3: TGTGCCAGCAGCTTAGAGCCAGGGGCCTCTGGAAACACCATATATTTT. Translation gives CASSLEPGASGNTIYF.